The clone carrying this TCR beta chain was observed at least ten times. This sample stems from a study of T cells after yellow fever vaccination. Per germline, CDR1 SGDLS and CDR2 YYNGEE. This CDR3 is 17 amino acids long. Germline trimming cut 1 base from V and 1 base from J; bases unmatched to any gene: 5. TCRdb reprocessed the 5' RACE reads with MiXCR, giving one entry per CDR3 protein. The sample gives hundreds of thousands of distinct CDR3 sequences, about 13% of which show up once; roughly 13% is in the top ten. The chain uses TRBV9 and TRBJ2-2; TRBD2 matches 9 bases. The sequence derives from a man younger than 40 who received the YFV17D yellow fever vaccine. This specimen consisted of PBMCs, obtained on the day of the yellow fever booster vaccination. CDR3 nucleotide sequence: TGTGCCAGCAGCGTATCGGCTAGCGGGATGAACACCGGGGAGCTGTTTTTT. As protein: CASSVSASGMNTGELFF.